This T cell receptor beta chain originates from a study of blood T cell repertoires in COVID-19. The method was immunoSEQ multiplex PCR; TCRdb's version includes in-frame clones alone and lacks a portion of them. The sample shows tens of thousands of clones, 90% of them seen only once. Sequences were obtained from peripheral blood. The sequence derives from a man between 50 and 59 years old with acute or convalescent COVID-19.

In DNA form, the CDR3 reads TGTGCCAGCAGTGGACAGGGGGTGTACATTCAGTACTTC. Residues: CASSGQGVYIQYF. The chain is built from TRBV2 and TRBJ2-4; 9 positions match TRBD1. In germline, CDR1 is SNHLY, CDR2 FYNNEI. The CDR3 consists of 13 residues. The V segment lost 4 bases and the J segment 8 bases; nucleotides outside the gene matches: 3.